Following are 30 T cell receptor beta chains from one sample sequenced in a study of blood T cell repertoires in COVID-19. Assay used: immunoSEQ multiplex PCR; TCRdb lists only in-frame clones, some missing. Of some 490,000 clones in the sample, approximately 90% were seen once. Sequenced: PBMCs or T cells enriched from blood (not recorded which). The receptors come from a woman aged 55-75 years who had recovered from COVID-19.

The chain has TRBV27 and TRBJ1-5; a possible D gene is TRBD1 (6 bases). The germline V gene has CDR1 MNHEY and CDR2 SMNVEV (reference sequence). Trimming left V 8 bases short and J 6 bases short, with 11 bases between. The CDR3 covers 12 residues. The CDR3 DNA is TGTGCCAGCGGTACAGGGACTCAGCCCCAGCATTTT. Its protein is CASGTGTQPQHF.

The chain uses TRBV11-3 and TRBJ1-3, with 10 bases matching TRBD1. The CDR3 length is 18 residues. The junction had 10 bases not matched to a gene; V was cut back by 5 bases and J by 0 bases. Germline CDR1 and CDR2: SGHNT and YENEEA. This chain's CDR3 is CASSGQGQGKSSGNTIYF. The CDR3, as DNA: TGTGCCAGCAGCGGACAGGGACAGGGGAAGAGCTCTGGAAACACCATATATTTT.

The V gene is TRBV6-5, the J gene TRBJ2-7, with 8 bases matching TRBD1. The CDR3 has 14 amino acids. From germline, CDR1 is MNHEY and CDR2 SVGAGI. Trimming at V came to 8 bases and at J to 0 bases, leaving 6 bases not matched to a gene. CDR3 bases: TGTGCCAGCCGGCGGGACAGGTCCTCCTACGAGCAGTACGTC. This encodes CASRRDRSSYEQYV.

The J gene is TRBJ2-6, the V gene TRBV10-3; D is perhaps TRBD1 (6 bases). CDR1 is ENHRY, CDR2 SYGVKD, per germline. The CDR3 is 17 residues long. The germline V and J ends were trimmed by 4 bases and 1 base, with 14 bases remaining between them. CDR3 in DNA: TGTGCCATCAGTGCAGAGACAGGCACTTCTGGGGCCAACGTCCTGACTTTC. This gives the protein CAISAETGTSGANVLTF.

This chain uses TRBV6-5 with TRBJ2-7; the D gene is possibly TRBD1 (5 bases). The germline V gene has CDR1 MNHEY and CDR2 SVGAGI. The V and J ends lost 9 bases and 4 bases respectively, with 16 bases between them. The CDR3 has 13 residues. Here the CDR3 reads CASLSPRGYEQYV. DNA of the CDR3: TGTGCCAGTCTATCCCCTAGGGGATACGAGCAGTACGTC.

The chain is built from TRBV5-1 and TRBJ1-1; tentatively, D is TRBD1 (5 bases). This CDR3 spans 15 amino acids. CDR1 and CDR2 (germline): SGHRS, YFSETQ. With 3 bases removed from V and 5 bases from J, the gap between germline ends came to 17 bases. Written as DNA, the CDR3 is TGCGCCAGCAGCTATACCGGGGGAAAAGAGACTGAAGCTTTCTTT. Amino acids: CASSYTGGKETEAFF.

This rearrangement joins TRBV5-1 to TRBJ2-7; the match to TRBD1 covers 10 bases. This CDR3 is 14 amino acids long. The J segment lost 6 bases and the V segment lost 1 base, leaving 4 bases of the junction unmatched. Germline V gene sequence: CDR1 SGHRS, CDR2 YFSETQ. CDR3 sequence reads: CASSLRDRGREQYF. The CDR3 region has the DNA TGCGCCAGCAGCTTGCGGGACAGGGGACGCGAGCAGTACTTC.

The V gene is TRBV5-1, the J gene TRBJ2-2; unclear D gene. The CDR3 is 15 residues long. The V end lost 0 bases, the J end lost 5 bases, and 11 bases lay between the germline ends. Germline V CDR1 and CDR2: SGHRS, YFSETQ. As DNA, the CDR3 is TGCGCCAGCAGCTTGGAACCAGATACGACCGGGGAGCTGTTTTTT. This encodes CASSLEPDTTGELFF.

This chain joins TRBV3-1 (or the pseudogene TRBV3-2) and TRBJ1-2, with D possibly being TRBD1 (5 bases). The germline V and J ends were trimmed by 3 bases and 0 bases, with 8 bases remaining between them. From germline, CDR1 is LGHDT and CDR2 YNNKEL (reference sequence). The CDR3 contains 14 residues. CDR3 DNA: TGTGCCAGCAGCCACAGGGTGGCTAACTATGGCTACACCTTC. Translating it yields CASSHRVANYGYTF.

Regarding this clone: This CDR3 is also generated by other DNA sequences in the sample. The CDR3 DNA is TGTGCCAGCAGCTTAAGGGGAACTGGGGCCAACGTCCTGACTTTC. It translates to CASSLRGTGANVLTF. The chain carries TRBV7-9 and TRBJ2-6; possibly TRBD1 for D (5 bases). This CDR3 has 15 amino acids. Germline CDR1 reads SEHNR; CDR2 reads FQNEAQ (reference sequence). Trimming left V 2 bases short and J 2 bases short, with 7 bases between. The variable domain in full, with the rest retrieved from reference TRBV7-9 and TRBJ2-6, is DTGVSQNPRHKITKRGQNVTFRCDPISEHNRLYWYRQTLGQGPEFLTYFQNEAQLEKSRLLSDRFSAERPKGSFSTLEIQRTEQGDSAMYLCASSLRGTGANVLTFGAGSRLTVL.

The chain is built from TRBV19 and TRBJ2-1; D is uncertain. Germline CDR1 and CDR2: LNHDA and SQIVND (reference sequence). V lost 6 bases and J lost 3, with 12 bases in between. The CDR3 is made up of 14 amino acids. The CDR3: CASSPPADYNEQFF. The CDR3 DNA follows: TGTGCCAGTAGCCCCCCCGCGGACTACAATGAGCAGTTCTTC. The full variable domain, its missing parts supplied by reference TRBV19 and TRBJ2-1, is DGGITQSPKYLFRKEGQNVTLSCEQNLNHDAMYWYRQDPGQGLRLIYYSQIVNDFQKGDIAEGYSVSREKKESFPLTVTSAQKNPTAFYLCASSPPADYNEQFFGPGTRLTVL.

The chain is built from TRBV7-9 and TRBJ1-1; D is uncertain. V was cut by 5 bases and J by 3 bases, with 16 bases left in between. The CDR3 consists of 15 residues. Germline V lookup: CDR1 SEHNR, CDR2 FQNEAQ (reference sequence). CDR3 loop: CASSLMRVIDTEAFF. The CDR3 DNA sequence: TGTGCCAGCAGCCTTATGAGGGTAATTGACACTGAAGCTTTCTTT. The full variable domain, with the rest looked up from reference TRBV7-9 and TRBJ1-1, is DTGVSQNPRHKITKRGQNVTFRCDPISEHNRLYWYRQTLGQGPEFLTYFQNEAQLEKSRLLSDRFSAERPKGSFSTLEIQRTEQGDSAMYLCASSLMRVIDTEAFFGQGTRLTVV.

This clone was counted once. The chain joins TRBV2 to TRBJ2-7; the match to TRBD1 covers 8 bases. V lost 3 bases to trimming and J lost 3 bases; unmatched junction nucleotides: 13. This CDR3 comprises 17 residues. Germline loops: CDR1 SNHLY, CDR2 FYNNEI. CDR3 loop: CASSDPDYRGIIYEQYF. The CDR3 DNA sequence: TGTGCCAGCAGTGATCCGGACTACAGGGGGATCATCTACGAGCAGTACTTC.

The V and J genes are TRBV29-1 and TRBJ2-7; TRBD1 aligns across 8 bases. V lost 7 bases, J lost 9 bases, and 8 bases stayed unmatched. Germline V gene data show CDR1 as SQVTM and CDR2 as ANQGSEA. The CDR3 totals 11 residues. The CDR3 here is CSDLDRGGQYV. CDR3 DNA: TGCAGCGACCTCGACAGGGGAGGGCAGTACGTC.

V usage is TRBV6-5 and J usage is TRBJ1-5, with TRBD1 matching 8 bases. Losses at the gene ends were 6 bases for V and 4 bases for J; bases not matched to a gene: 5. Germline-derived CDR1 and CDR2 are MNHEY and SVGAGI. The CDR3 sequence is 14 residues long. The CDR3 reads CASRRTGLNQPQHF. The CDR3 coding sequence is TGTGCCAGCAGGAGGACAGGGTTGAATCAGCCCCAGCATTTT.

CDR3 in amino acids: CASTQVSNSLTGELFF. The CDR3 DNA sequence: TGTGCCAGCACCCAAGTTAGTAACAGCTTAACCGGGGAGCTGTTTTTT. The chain is built from TRBV11-2 and TRBJ2-2, with D uncertain. The CDR3 contains 16 residues. The V end lost 7 bases, the J end lost 5 bases, and 20 bases lay between the germline ends. Germline loops: CDR1 SGHAT, CDR2 FQNNGV.

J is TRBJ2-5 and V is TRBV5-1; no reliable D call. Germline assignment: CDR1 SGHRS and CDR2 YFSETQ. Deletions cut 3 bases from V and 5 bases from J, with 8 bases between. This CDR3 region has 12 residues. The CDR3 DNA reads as TGCGCCAGCAGCTCCGAGCCGGAGACCCAGTACTTC. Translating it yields CASSSEPETQYF.

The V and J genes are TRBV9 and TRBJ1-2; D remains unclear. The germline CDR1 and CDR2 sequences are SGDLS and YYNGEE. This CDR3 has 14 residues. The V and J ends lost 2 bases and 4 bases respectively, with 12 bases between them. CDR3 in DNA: TGTGCCAGCAGCGTGAGAGACGGAGTCTATGGCTACACCTTC. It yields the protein CASSVRDGVYGYTF.

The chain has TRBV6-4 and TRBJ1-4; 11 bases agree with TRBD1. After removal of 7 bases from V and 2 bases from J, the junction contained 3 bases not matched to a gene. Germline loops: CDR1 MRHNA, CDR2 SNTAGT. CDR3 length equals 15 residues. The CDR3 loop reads CASNGQGATNEKLFF. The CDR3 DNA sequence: TGTGCCAGCAACGGACAGGGGGCTACTAATGAAAAACTGTTTTTT.

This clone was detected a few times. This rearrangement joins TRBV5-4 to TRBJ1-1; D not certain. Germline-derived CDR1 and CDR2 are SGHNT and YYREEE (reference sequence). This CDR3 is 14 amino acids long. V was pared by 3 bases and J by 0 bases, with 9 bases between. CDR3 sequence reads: CASSSGLMNTEAFF. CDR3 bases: TGTGCCAGCAGCTCGGGGTTGATGAACACTGAAGCTTTCTTT.

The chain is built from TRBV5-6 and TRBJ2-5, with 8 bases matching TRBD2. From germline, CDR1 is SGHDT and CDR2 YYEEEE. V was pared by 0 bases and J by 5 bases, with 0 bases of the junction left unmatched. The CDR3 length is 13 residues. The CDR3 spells CASSLAGGETQYF. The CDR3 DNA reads TGTGCCAGCAGCTTGGCGGGGGGGGAGACCCAGTACTTC.

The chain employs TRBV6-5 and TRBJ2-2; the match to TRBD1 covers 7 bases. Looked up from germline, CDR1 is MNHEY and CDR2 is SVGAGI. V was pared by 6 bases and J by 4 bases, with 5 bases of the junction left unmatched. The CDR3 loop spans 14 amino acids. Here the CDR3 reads CASSSNRGTGELFF. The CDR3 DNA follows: TGTGCCAGCAGCTCCAACAGGGGCACCGGGGAGCTGTTTTTT.

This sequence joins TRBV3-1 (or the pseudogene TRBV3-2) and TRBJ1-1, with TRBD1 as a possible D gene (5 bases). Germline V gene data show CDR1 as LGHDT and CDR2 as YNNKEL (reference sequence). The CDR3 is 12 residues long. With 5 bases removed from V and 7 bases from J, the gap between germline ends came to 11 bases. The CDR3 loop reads CASSSGGVEAFF. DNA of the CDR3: TGTGCCAGCAGCTCGGGGGGGGTTGAAGCTTTCTTT.

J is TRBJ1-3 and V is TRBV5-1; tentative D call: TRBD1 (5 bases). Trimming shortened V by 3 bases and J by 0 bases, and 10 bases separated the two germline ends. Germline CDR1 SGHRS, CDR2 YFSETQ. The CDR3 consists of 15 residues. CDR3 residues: CASSWDSSSGNTIYF. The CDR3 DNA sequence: TGCGCCAGCAGCTGGGACTCCAGCTCTGGAAACACCATATATTTT.

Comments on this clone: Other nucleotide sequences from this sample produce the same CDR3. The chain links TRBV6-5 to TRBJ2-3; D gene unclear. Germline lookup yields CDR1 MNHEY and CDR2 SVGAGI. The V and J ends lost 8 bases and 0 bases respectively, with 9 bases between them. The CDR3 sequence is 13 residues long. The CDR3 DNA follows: TGTGCCAGCCGGAGCACTAGCACAGATACGCAGTATTTT. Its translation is CASRSTSTDTQYF.

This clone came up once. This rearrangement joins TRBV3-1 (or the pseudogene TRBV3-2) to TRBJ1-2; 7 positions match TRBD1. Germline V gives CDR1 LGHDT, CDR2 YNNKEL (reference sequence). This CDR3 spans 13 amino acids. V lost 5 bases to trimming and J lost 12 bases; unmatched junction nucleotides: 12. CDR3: CASSTRNDRVNTF. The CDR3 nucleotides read TGTGCCAGCAGCACTCGCAATGACAGGGTAAACACCTTC.

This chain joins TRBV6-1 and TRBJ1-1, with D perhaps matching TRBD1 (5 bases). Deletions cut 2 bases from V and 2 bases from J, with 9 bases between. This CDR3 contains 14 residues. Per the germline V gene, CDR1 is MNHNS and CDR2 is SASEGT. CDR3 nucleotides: TGTGCCAGCAGTGAATACGGGGGAAACACTGAAGCTTTCTTT. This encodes CASSEYGGNTEAFF.

The CDR3 reads CASSSPGPGDTQYF. The CDR3 DNA sequence: TGTGCCAGCAGCTCCCCAGGGCCGGGAGATACGCAGTATTTT. The chain recombines TRBV7-2 with TRBJ2-3; possibly TRBD1 for D (5 bases). The CDR3 loop spans 14 amino acids. Germline CDR1 SGHTA, CDR2 FQGNSA. Deletions cut 4 bases from V and 5 bases from J, with 13 bases between.

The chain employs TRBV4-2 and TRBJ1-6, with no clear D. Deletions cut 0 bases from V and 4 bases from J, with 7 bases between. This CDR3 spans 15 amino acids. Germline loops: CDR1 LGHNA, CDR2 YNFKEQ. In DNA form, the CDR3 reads TGTGCCAGCAGCCAAGACACAGTGTATAATTCACCCCTCCACTTT. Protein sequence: CASSQDTVYNSPLHF.

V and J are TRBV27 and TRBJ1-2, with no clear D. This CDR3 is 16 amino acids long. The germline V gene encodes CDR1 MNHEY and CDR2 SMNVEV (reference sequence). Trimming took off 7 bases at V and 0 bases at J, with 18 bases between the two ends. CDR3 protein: CASTSLKGDSNYGYTF. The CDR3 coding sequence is TGTGCCAGCACCTCCTTGAAGGGAGACTCTAACTATGGCTACACCTTC.